The sequence of this T cell receptor (beta chain) was determined in a study of cytomegalovirus exposure and HLA in healthy donors. Study overall: The Caucasian-associated ancestry cluster held around 81% of 398 genotyped donors.

General observations from the study: Judged likely to be a sequencing artifact was a cluster of highly shared sequence variants. A prior analysis recorded that most TCR beta V segments were productive about 87% or about 30% of the time. Among CMV-associated TCR beta chains, most appeared HLA-restricted in a later analysis.

The study ran its PCR with 60 Vbeta and 13 Jbeta primers. Generated by immunoSEQ multiplex PCR, the TCRdb table keeps only in-frame clones and is missing some. The table has about 110,000 clones, around 79% seen once. CDR1 and CDR2 from the germline V gene are MDHEN and SYDVKM. The CDR3 is 14 residues long. The V and J ends lost 6 bases and 1 base, in that order; junction bases with no gene match: 5. Notes on this clone: Its antigen is unknown.

Sequences were obtained from PBMCs. The rearrangement joins TRBV28 to TRBJ1-1; 7 positions agree with TRBD1. The receptor was isolated from a woman aged 40 to 49 in good health and CMV-seronegative. The CDR3 DNA reads as TGTGCCAGCAGACCGGGACAGTCGAACACTGAAGCTTTCTTT. Its translation is CASRPGQSNTEAFF. The whole variable domain, filled in from reference TRBV28 and TRBJ1-1, reads DVKVTQSSRYLVKRTGEKVFLECVQDMDHENMFWYRQDPGLGLRLIYFSYDVKMKEKGDIPEGYSVSREKKERFSLILESASTNQTSMYLCASRPGQSNTEAFFGQGTRLTVV.